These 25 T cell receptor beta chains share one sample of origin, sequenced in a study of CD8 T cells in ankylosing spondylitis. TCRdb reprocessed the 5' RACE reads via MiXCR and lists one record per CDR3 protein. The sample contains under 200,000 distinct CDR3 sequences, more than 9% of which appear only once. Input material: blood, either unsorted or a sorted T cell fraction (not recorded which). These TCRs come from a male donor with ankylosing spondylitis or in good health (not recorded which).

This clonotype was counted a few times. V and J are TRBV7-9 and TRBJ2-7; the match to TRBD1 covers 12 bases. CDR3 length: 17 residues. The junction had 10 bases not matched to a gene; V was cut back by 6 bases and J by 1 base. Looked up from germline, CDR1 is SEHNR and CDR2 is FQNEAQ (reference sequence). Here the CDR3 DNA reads TGTGCCAGCAGTCTGTATTTGGGACAGGGGGCTTCCTACGAGCAGTACTTC. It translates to CASSLYLGQGASYEQYF.

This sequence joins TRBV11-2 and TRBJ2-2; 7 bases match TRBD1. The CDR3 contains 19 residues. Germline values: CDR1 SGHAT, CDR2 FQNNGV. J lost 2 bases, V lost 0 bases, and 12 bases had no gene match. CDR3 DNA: TGTGCCAGCAGCTTAGATTCTTTGGTGACAGGGCGAAACACCGGGGAGCTGTTTTTT. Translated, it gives CASSLDSLVTGRNTGELFF.

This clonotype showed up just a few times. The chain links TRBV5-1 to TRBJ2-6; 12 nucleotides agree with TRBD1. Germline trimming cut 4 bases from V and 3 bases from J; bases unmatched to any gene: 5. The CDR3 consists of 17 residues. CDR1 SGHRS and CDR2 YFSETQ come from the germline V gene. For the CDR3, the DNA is TGCGCCAGCAGCAGGGGACAGGGGGCGTTTGGGGCCAACGTCCTGACTTTC. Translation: CASSRGQGAFGANVLTF.

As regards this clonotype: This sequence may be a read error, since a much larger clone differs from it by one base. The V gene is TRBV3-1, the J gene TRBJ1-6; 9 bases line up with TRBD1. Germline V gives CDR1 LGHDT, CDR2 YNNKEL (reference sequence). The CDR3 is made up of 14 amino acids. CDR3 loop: CASTGTGYNSPLDF. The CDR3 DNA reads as TGTGCCAGCACCGGGACAGGGTATAATTCACCCCTCGACTTT.

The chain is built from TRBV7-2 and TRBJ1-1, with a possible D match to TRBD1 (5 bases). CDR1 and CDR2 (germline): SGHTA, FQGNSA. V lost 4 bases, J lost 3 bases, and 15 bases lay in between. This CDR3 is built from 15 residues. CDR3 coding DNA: TGTGCCAGCAGCTACACAAGAGGGACGGACACTGAAGCTTTCTTT. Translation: CASSYTRGTDTEAFF.

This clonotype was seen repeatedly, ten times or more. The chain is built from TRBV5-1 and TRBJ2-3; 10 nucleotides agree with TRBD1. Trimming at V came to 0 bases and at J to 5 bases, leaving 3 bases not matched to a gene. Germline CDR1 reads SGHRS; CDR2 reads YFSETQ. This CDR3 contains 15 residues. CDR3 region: CASSLAGTGVDTQYF. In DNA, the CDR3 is TGCGCCAGCAGCTTGGCTGGGACAGGGGTAGATACGCAGTATTTT.

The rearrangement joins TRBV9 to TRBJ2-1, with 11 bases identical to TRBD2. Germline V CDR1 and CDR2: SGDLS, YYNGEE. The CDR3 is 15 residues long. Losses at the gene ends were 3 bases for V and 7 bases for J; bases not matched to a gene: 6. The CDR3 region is CASSALLAGVNEQFF. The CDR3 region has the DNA TGTGCCAGCAGCGCCCTACTAGCGGGGGTGAATGAGCAGTTCTTC.

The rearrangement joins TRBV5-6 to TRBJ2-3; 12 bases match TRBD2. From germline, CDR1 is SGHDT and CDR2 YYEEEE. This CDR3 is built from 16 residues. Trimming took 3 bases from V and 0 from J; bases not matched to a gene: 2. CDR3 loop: CASSWGTSGSTDTQYF. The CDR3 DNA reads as TGTGCCAGCAGCTGGGGGACTAGCGGGAGCACAGATACGCAGTATTTT.

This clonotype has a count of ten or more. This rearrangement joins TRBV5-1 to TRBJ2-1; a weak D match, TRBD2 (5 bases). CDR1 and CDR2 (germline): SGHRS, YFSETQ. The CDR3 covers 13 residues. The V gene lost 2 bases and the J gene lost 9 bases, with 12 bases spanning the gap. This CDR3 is CASSLVVEGEQFF. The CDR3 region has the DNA TGCGCCAGCAGCTTAGTTGTTGAGGGTGAGCAGTTCTTC. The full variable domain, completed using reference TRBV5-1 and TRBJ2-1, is KAGVTQTPRYLIKTRGQQVTLSCSPISGHRSVSWYQQTPGQGLQFLFEYFSETQRNKGNFPGRFSGRQFSNSRSEMNVSTLELGDSALYLCASSLVVEGEQFFGPGTRLTVL.

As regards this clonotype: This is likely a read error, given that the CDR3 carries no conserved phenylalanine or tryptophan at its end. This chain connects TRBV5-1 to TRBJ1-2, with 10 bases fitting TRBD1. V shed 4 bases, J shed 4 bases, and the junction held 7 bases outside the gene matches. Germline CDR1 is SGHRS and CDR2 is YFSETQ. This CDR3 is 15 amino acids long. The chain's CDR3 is CASSRDRGPPYGYTL. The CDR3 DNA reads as TGCGCCAGCAGCCGGGACAGGGGCCCCCCCTATGGCTACACCCTC.

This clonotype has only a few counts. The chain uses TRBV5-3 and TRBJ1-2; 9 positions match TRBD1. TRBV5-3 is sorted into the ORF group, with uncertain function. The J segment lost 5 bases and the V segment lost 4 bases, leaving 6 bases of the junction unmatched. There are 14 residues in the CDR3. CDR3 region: CARSDTGTGYGYTF. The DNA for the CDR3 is TGTGCCAGAAGCGACACCGGGACAGGGTATGGCTACACCTTC.

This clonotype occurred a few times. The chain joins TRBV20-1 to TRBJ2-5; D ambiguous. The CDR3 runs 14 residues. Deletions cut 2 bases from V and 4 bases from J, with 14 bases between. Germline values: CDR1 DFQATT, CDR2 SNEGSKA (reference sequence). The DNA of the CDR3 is TGCAGTGCTAGATCGCTTCAGGTGGGAGAGACCCAGTACTTC. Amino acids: CSARSLQVGETQYF.

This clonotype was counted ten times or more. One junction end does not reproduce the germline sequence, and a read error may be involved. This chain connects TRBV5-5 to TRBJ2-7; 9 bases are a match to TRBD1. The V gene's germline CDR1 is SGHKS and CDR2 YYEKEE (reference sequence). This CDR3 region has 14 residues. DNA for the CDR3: TGTGCCAGCAGCCCCTCGGGACAGGGCTACCAGCAGTACTTC. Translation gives CASSPSGQGYQQYF.

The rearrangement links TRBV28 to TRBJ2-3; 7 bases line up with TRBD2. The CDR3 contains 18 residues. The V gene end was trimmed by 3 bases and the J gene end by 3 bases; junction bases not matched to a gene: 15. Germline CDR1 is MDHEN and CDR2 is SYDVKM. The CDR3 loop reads CASSFWPVKASGTDTQYF. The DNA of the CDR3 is TGTGCCAGCAGTTTTTGGCCGGTGAAGGCTAGCGGAACAGATACGCAGTATTTT.

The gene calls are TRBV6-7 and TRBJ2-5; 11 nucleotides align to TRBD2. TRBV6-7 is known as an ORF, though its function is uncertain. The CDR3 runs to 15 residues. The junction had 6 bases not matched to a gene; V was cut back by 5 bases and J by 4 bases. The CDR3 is CASSEVGTSGETQYF. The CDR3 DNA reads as TGTGCCAGCAGTGAAGTCGGGACTAGCGGAGAGACCCAGTACTTC.

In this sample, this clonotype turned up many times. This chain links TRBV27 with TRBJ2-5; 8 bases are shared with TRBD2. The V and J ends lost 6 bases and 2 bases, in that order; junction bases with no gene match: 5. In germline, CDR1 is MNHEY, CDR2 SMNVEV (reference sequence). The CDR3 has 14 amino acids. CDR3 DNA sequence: TGTGCCAGCAGACCAATAGCGGGGCAAGAGACCCAGTACTTC. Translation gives CASRPIAGQETQYF.

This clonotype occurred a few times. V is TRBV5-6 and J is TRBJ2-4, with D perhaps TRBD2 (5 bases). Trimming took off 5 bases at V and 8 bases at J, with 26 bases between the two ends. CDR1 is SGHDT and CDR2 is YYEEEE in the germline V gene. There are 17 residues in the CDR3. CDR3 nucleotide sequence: TGTGCCAGCAGTACCGGGATCCCCGATCTTGGTACGGACATTCAGTACTTC. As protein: CASSTGIPDLGTDIQYF.

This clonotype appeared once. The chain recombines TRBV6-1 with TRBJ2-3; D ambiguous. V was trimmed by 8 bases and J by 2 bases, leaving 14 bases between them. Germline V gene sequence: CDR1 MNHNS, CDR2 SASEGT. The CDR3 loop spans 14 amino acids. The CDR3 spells CASRLSGDTDTQYF. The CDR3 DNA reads TGTGCCAGCCGACTTAGTGGGGACACAGATACGCAGTATTTT.

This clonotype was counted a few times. This CDR3 is CASSSRQGAGRNYGYTF. In DNA, the CDR3 is TGTGCCAGCTCTTCCCGACAGGGGGCCGGCAGGAACTATGGCTACACCTTC. The rearrangement links TRBV6-2 or TRBV6-3 to TRBJ1-2, with 10 bases fitting TRBD1. Germline CDR1 is MNHEY and CDR2 is SVGEGT. V lost 8 bases, J lost 2 bases, and 14 bases stayed unmatched. The CDR3 loop spans 17 amino acids.

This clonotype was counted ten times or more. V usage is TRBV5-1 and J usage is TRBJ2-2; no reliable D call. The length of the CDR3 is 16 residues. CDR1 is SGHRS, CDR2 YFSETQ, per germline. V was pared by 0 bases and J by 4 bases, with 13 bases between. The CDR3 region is CASSLVPALSTGELFF. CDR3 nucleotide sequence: TGCGCCAGCAGCTTGGTGCCAGCCTTAAGCACCGGGGAGCTGTTTTTT.

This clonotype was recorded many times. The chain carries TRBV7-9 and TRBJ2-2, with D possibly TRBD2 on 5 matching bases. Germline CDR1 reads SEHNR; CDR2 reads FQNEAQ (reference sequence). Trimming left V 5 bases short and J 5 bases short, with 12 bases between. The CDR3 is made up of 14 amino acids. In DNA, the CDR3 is TGTGCCAGCAGCACTCCCGGGGATACCGGGGAGCTGTTTTTT. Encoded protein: CASSTPGDTGELFF.

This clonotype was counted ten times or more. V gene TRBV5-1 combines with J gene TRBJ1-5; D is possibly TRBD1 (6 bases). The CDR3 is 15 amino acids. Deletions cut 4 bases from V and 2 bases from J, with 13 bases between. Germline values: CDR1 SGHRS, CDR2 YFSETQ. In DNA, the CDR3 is TGCGCCAGCAGCCTGCTCGCAGGGGGCAATCAGCCCCAGCATTTT. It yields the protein CASSLLAGGNQPQHF.

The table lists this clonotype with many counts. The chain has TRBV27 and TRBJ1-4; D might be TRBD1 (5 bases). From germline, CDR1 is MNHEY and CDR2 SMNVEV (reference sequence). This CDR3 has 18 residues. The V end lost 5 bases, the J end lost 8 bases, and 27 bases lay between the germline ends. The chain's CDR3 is CASSPDRKGPGRREKLFF. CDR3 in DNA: TGTGCCAGCAGTCCCGACAGAAAAGGGCCCGGACGTCGGGAAAAACTGTTTTTT.

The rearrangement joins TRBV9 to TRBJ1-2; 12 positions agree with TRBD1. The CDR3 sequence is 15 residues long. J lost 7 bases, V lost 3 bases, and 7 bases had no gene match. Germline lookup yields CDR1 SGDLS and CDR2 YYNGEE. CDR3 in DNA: TGTGCCAGCAGCGCGTCCGGGACAGGGGGCGGTGGCTACACCTTC. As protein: CASSASGTGGGGYTF.

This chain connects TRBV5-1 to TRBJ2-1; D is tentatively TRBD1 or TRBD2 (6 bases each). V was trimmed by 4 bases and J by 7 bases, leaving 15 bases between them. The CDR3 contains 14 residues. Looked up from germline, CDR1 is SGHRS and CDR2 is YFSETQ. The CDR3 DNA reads TGCGCCAGCAGCGGGGGGCAGCGGGCAAATGAGCAGTTCTTC. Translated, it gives CASSGGQRANEQFF.